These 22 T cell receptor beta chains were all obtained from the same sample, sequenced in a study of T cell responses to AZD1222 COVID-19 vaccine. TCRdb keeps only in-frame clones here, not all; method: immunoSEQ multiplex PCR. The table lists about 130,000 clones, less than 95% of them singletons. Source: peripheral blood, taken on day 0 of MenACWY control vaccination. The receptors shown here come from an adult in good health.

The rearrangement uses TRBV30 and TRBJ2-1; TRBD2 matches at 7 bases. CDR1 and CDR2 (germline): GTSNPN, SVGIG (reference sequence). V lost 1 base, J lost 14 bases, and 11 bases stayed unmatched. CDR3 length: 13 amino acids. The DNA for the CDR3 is TGTGCCTGGAGTGACAAGACGGGACTATGGGAGTTCTTC. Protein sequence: CAWSDKTGLWEFF.

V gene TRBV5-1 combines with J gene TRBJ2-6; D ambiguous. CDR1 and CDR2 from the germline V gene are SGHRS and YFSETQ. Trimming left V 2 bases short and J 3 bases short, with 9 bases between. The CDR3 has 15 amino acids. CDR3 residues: CASSLGGSGANVLTF. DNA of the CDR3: TGCGCCAGCAGCTTAGGTGGAAGTGGGGCCAACGTCCTGACTTTC. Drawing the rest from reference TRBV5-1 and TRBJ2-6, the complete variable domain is KAGVTQTPRYLIKTRGQQVTLSCSPISGHRSVSWYQQTPGQGLQFLFEYFSETQRNKGNFPGRFSGRQFSNSRSEMNVSTLELGDSALYLCASSLGGSGANVLTFGAGSRLTVL.

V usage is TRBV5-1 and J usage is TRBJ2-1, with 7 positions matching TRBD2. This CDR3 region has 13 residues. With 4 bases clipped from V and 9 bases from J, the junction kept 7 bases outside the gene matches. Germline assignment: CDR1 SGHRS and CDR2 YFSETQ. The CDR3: CASSPRTRAEQFF. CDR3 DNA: TGCGCCAGCAGCCCTAGGACTAGGGCTGAGCAGTTCTTC.

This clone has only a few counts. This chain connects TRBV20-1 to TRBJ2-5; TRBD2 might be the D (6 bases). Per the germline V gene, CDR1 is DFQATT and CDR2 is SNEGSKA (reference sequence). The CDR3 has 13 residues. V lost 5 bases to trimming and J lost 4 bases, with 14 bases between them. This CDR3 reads CSAGGGKGETQYF. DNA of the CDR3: TGCAGTGCTGGTGGCGGGAAGGGAGAGACCCAGTACTTC.

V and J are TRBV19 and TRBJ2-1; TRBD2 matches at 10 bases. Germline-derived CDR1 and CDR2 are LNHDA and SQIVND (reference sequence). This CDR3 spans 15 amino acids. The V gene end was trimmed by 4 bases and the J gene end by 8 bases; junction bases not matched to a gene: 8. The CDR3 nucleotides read TGTGCCAGTAGTAGAAAGCGGGGGGGTCCCGATGAGCAGTTCTTC. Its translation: CASSRKRGGPDEQFF.

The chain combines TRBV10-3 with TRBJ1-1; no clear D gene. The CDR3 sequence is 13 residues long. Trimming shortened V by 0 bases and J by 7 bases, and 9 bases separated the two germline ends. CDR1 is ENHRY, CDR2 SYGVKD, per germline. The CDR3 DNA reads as TGTGCCATCAGTGAGTCGGAGACAAATGAAGCTTTCTTT. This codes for CAISESETNEAFF.

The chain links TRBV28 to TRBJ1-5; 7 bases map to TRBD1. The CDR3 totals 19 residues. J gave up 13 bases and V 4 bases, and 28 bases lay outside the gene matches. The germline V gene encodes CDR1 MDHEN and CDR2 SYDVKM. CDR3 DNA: TGTGCCAGCAGTTCACCAACGGAACAGGGGCCAACCAAAACGGGACAGCAGCATTTT. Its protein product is CASSSPTEQGPTKTGQQHF.

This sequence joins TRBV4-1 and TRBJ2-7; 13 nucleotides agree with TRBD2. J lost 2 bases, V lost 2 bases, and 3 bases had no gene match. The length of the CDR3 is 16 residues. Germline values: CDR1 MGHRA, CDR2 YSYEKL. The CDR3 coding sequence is TGCGCCAGCAGCCAATGGACTAGCGGGAGCGCCTACGAGCAGTACTTC. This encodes CASSQWTSGSAYEQYF.

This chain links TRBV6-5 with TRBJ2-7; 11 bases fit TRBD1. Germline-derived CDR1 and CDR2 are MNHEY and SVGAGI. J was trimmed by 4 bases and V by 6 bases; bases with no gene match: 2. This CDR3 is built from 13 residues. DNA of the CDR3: TGTGCCAGCAGCCGGGACAGGGGGTACGAGCAGTACTTC. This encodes CASSRDRGYEQYF.

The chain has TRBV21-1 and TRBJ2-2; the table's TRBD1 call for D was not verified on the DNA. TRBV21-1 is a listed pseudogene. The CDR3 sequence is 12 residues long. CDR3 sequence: CAREGEGGELFF. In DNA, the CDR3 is TGTGCCAGAGAGGGGGAAGGCGGGGAGCTGTTTTTT.

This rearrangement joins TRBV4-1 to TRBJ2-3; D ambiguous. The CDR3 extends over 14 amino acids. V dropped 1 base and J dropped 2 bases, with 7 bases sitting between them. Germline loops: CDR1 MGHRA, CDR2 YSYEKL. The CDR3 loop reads CASSQGQHTDTQYF. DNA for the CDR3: TGCGCCAGCAGCCAAGGGCAGCACACAGATACGCAGTATTTT.

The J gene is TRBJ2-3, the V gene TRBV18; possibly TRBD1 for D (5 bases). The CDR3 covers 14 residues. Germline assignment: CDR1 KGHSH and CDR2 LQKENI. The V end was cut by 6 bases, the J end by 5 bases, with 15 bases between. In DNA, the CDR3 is TGTGCCAGCTCGCTCAATTACCAGGGAGATACGCAGTATTTT. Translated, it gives CASSLNYQGDTQYF.

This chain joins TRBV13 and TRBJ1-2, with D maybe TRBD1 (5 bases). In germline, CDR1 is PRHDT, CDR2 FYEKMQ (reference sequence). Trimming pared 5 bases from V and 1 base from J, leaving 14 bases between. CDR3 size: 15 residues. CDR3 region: CASSPPGPSNYGYTF. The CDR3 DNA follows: TGTGCCAGCAGCCCACCGGGACCTAGTAACTATGGCTACACCTTC.

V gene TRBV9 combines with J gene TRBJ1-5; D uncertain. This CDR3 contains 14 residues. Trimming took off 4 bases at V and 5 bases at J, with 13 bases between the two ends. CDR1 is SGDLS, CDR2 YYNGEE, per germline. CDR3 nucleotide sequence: TGTGCCAGCAGCCCCGCCATGTGGGATCAGCCCCAGCATTTT. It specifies CASSPAMWDQPQHF.

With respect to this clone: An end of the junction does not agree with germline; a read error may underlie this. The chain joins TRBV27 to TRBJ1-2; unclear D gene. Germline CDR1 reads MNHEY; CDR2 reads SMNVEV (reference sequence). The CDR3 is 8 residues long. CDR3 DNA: TGTGCCAGCAGGAGATCTAACTTC. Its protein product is CASRRSNF.

The CDR3 DNA reads TGTGCCAGCAGTGAAAACTGGTCCTCGTACGGTGAAAAACTGTTTTTT. Its translation is CASSENWSSYGEKLFF. The genes are TRBV2 and TRBJ1-4, with no clear D. V was trimmed by 2 bases and J by 7 bases, leaving 17 bases between them. The CDR3 extends over 16 amino acids. Germline CDR1 is SNHLY and CDR2 is FYNNEI.

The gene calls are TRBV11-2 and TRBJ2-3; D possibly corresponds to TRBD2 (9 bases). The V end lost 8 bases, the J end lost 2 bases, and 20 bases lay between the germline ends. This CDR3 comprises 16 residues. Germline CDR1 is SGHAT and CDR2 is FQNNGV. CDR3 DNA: TGTGCCAGCGTCCAGGGGGCGGGAGGGCCCACAGATACGCAGTATTTT. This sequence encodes CASVQGAGGPTDTQYF.

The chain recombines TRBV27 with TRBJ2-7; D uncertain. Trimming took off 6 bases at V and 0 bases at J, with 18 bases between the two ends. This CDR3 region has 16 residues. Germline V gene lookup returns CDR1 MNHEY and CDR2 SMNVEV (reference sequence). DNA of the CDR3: TGTGCCAGCAGCGGTCCAGCTCGGAAAGTCTCCTACGAGCAGTACGTC. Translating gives CASSGPARKVSYEQYV.

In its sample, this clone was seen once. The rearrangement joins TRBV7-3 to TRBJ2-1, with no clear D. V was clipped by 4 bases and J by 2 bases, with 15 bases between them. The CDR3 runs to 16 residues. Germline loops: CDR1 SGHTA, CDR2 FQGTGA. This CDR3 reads CASSSIGSPTYNEQFF. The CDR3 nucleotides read TGTGCCAGCAGCTCTATCGGATCCCCCACCTACAATGAGCAGTTCTTC.

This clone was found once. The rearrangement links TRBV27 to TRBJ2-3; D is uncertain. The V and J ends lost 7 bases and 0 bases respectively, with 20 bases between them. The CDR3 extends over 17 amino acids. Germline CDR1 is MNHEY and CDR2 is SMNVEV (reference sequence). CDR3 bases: TGTGCCAGCACCCCCTTTTCAATCGACCCTAGCACAGATACGCAGTATTTT. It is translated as CASTPFSIDPSTDTQYF.

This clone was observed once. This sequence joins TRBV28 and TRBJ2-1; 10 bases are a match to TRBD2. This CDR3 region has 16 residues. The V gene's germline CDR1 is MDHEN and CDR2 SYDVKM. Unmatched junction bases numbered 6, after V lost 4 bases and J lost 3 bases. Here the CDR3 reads CASSSLLAGYYNEQFF. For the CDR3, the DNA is TGTGCCAGCAGTTCGCTACTAGCGGGGTACTACAATGAGCAGTTCTTC. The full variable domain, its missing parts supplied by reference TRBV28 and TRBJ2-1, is DVKVTQSSRYLVKRTGEKVFLECVQDMDHENMFWYRQDPGLGLRLIYFSYDVKMKEKGDIPEGYSVSREKKERFSLILESASTNQTSMYLCASSSLLAGYYNEQFFGPGTRLTVL.

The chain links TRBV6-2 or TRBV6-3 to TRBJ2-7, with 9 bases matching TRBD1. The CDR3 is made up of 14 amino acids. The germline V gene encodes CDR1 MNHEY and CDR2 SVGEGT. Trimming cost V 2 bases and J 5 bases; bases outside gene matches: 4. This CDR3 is CASSYGGQGNEQYF. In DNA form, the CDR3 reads TGTGCCAGCAGTTACGGGGGACAGGGCAACGAGCAGTACTTC.